There are many counts of the clone carrying this TCR beta chain. Its antigen is unidentified. V was clipped by 4 bases and J by 1 base, with 12 bases between them. The CDR3 covers 14 residues. CDR1 and CDR2 (germline): SGHKS, YYEKEE (reference sequence). Template switching by 5'RACE produced TCR cDNA, adding a universal primer site and UMIs. From the 5' RACE reads, TCRdb called clonotypes with MiXCR, one entry per CDR3 protein. In the table there are 200,000 to 300,000 distinct CDR3 sequences, more than 3.5% of which are singletons. The sample comes from a study of T cells after yellow fever vaccination. Findings of the study overall: Booster sampling recovered most clones from primary vaccination (96% CD4, roughly 86% CD8). Highly abundant clonotypes carried over from the bulk population could end up in FACS-sorted repertoires as contaminants.

The TCR was taken from a man younger than 35 who received the YFV17D yellow fever vaccine. The chain combines TRBV5-5 with TRBJ2-7; D remains ambiguous. Here the sequenced sample was PBMCs, taken 15 days after the yellow fever booster vaccination. The CDR3 loop reads CASSPWVGSYEQYV. CDR3 coding DNA: TGTGCCAGCAGCCCTTGGGTTGGGTCCTACGAGCAGTACGTC.